This T cell receptor beta chain stems from a study of cytomegalovirus exposure and HLA in healthy donors (dated by TCRdb to 2016 to 2017). The study in broad terms: An earlier analysis of roughly 500 of the donors reported 250 to 300 Gb of sequence data and about 100 million unique TCR beta sequences from some 180 million T cells. An early release covering more than 500 HLA-typed donors comprised approximately 290 gigabases of sequencing data and 65 million to 100 million unique TCR sequences. Among the roughly 390 genotyped donors, approximately 77% belonged to the genetic ancestry cluster associated with self-reported Caucasian donors. The study aimed to test whether cataloging public T cell receptors could reveal signatures of past pathogen exposure. The T cell repertoires of 670 or so subjects were profiled by immunosequencing and related to cytomegalovirus serostatus. In addition to the first cohort of roughly 670 subjects, a separate validation cohort of 120 different subjects was used. To predict cytomegalovirus infection status, the study combined high-throughput TCR immunosequencing, statistical association of individual TCRs with disease status, and machine learning. In a later analysis, previously published TCR beta repertoires from several hundred donors were re-analyzed and high-resolution HLA genotyping was added so that TCR occurrence patterns could be studied. The later analysis used no new phenotypic data to find candidate immune exposures, relying instead on TCR beta sequences and their occurrence across donors. To decide whether each TCR beta V gene segment behaved as functional or pseudogenic, an earlier analysis of some 580 of the donors relied on high-throughput TCR beta sequencing. Donor age, sex, ethnicity and CMV serostatus were collected together with the repertoire data. A later genetic analysis took genome-wide SNP genotypes for about 60% of the roughly 670 donors and used that subset as a discovery cohort. All discovery cohort repertoires had been generated on a single sequencing platform. Both class I and class II loci were covered by HLA typing, at four-digit resolution. The number of donors typed differed by locus, with roughly 629-640 for A, B, C, DRB1 and DQB1, over 500 for DQA1, over 600 for DPA1, and roughly 450 for DPB1. About 5 DR-DQ haplotypes were handled as single units for association and clustering, since linkage in the cohort was strong. Across some 400 genotyped donors of the cohort, an average of roughly 200,000 unique TCR beta nucleotide sequences per donor were sequenced, and roughly a sixth of those sequences were non-productive.

To note about this clone: Its binding antigen is unknown. One base away there is no much larger clone; base qualities are not given.

In total, 600 or so healthy bone marrow donors made up the cohort. At the time of sampling, all cohort members were nominally healthy, though unrecorded immune exposures were likely present. The donor was CMV seropositive and was included in the group of 250 to 350 seropositive cohort members. Every donor gave a peripheral blood sample, and the peripheral blood mononuclear cells from that sample were used for TCR beta sequencing. Genomic DNA was extracted from the blood cell samples with the Qiagen DNeasy Blood Extraction Kit. The library was prepared using the immunoSEQ multiplex PCR assay. The multiplex PCR relied on a mix of 60 forward primers for TCR Vbeta segments and 13 reverse primers for TCR Jbeta segments. Amplification of the CDR3 region of rearranged TCR beta genes was performed with a multiplex PCR assay on genomic DNA. The amplified TCR beta libraries were sequenced on the Illumina HiSeq System as 87-base-pair reads. The authors processed their data as follows. In a later analysis, roughly 80 million unique TCR beta chains were counted across the approximately 640 repertoires, and around 10 million of these chains were shared by at least two donors. To remove PCR and sequencing errors, raw reads were error-corrected and collapsed into unique sequences using a nearest-neighbor algorithm that merged closely related sequences. Alignment of CDR3 sequences to IMGT reference sequences was used to assign V, D and J gene segments. For a sequence to be retained, at least a six-nucleotide match to both a V gene segment and a J gene segment was required. Rearrangements were classified as productive when the CDR3 lacked stop codons and remained in frame with V and J, and all other rearrangements were classified as non-productive. Following IMGT convention, CDR3 was defined as the stretch from the second conserved V-encoded cysteine up to the conserved J-encoded phenylalanine. The earlier analysis of 587 of the donors excluded any sequence lacking an unambiguous match to a single V gene segment. An earlier analysis of some 500 of the donors classified V segments as functional when productive rearrangements were above 56.7% and as segregating when the standard deviation between donors was above 5%. A statistical classification framework was built for diagnosing cytomegalovirus status from the catalog of TCR beta chain sequences. V and J gene assignment, in a later analysis, came from comparing TCR nucleotide sequences with IMGT/GENE-DB human TR gene sequences. The TCRdist pipeline was used in a later analysis to assign CDR3 sequences and most-parsimonious VDJ recombination scenarios. A later analysis defined each TCR beta chain by its CDR3 amino acid sequence plus V-gene family, and excluded reads lacking a unique V-gene family. To address suspected cross-contamination and a sequencing artifact, a later analysis removed several hundred highly shared, low-generation-probability nucleotide sequences. For each public chain, a later analysis derived a clonal expansion index from normalized ranks of inferred template counts within each repertoire. In a later analysis, generation probabilities were computed using a VDJ recombination model fitted to out-of-frame rearrangements, and the results were checked against IGoR. Hypergeometric tests were used in a later analysis to score TCR-TCR, TCR-HLA and TCR-CMV co-occurrence, with a repertoire-size bias correction applied to the TCR pairs. In a later analysis, false discovery rates were estimated by permuting HLA or CMV assignments 20 times. In a later analysis, co-occurring TCRs were grouped using DBSCAN, and TCRdist sequence similarity was added for clustering within HLA-allele-positive subsets. Co-occurrence clustering excluded repertoires with fewer than 30,000 or more than 120,000 public chains, plus five with anomalous nucleotide sharing. TCRdb holds this immuneACCESS table with in-frame rearrangements only. Some clones are missing; in checked studies, unresolved V genes explain under half, and the rest has no known cause. D and trimming come from the DNA, and the V and J calls and clone size come from that table. The sample table contains 160,000 or so clones; only one count was recorded for approximately 81% of them. The ten most abundant clones make up about 7.7% of the sample.

Findings and caveats that apply to the study as a whole: A later analysis found that most CMV-associated TCR beta chains appeared HLA-restricted, with HLA associations seemingly driven largely by CMV exposure. According to a later genetic analysis, donors in an Asian-associated ancestry cluster had fewer N-insertions in productive TCRs than the approximately 650-donor mean. The study listed 150 to 200 TCR beta chains as associated with cytomegalovirus. The only immune exposure information available for the cohort was CMV serostatus. According to a later analysis, parvovirus B19, influenza, CMV and Epstein-Barr virus appeared linked to several top co-occurrence clusters. Because counts were too low, roughly 17 rarely observed V segments, including chromosome 9 orphons, were left out of the earlier analysis of a few hundred of the donors. Cytomegalovirus status was reported to be diagnosed by the classifier with high specificity and sensitivity in both the original and validation cohorts. Some IMGT-functional V segments, including TRBV6-2 and TRBV6-3, could not be distinguished by the 87-base-pair reads and were therefore excluded. Roughly uniform sequencing depth across donors was assumed in presence/absence analyses, although this assumption may not hold. A later analysis associated 16,951 TCR beta sequences with specific HLA alleles at a false discovery rate of 0.05. Only TCR beta chains were sequenced in this cohort, and the absence of alpha or paired-chain data limited detectable features. Compared with equally common non-associated chains, HLA-associated TCR beta chains in a later analysis were more clonally expanded and had lower generation probabilities. Assigning TCR associations to individual alleles was difficult when HLA alleles, especially DR and DQ, strongly co-occurred. In an earlier analysis of more than 450 of the donors, most TCR beta V segments were observed in productive rearrangements about 87% or about 30% of the time, broadly matching IMGT annotations. Because some donors lacked HLA typing at each locus, the association tests relied only on the typed subset. Most TCR sequences were observed very rarely across donors, whereas some public TCRs were present in many individuals. According to the authors, the approach could potentially be generalized to other disease states and immunological phenotypes. In a later analysis, the rate of TCR association differed among HLA loci, with DRB1 alleles having the most associated TCRs and HLA-C alleles having the fewest. A cluster of highly shared sequence variants was judged likely to be a technical artifact of the sequencing pipeline. A further reported finding was that TCR beta sequences accurately predicted the HLA-A and HLA-B alleles for most subjects in the first cohort. In vitro tests confirmed that a few of the cytomegalovirus-associated TCR beta chains recognize cytomegalovirus antigens. Linkage disequilibrium might explain the correlated functional status among segregating V segments, but an unknown experimental factor could not be ruled out. In a later genetic analysis, a missense DCLRE1C variant was associated with V-gene and J-gene trimming of TCR beta chains, and the association was replicated in an independent cohort.

The CDR3 numbers 14 residues from cysteine through phenylalanine. The only DNA kept is the CDR3, 42 bases in frame from the first base. The junction shows trimming of 1 base on V and 11 bases on J, and the gene matches do not reach 11 bases of it. CDR1 SGHRS and CDR2 YFSETQ are derived from the germline V gene. The sequence joins TRBV5-1 to TRBJ1-1, with 7 central nucleotides matching TRBD1. The clonotype originates from a woman in her twenties or thirties in good health and CMV-seropositive. Material: PBMCs. Read as DNA, the sequence is TGCGCCAGCAGCTTGTCCGGGACAGCACATGGCGCTTTCTTT. Protein translation: CASSLSGTAHGAFF.